The source of this TCR beta chain is a study of cytomegalovirus exposure and HLA in healthy donors. The study's findings and limits: Whilst most TCR sequences proved rare, a subset of public TCRs occurred across many donors.

Primers for the PCR totalled 60 Vbeta and 13 Jbeta. Clones were read by immunoSEQ multiplex PCR, and TCRdb kept only the in-frame ones, dropping some. The table has 55,000 to 65,000 clones, around 80% seen once. This clone was seen just once. Its antigen is not known. Material for sequencing was PBMCs. This clonotype was obtained from a male donor in good health and CMV-seronegative.

The CDR3 DNA sequence: TGTGCTAGTGGTGCAGCGACAGGGTTACGCACAGATACGCAGTATTTT. It is translated as CASGAATGLRTDTQYF. This chain connects TRBV12-5 to TRBJ2-3; 7 nucleotides line up with TRBD1. With V trimmed by 5 bases and J by 1 base, 9 bases remained unmatched. The germline gives CDR1 LGHNT, CDR2 FRNRAP. The CDR3 has 16 residues.